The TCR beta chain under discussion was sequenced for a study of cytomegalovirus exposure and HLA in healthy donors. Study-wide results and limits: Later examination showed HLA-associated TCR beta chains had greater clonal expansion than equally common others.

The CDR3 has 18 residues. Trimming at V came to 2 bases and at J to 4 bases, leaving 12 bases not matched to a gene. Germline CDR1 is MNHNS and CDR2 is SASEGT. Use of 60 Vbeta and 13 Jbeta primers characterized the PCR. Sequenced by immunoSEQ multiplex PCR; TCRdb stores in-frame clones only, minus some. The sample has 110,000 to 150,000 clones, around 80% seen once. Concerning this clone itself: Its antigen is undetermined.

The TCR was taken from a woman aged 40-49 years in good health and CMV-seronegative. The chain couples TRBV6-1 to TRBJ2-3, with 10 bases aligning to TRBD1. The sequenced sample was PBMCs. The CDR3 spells CASSETRDRGLRADTQYF. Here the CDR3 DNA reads TGTGCCAGCAGTGAAACTCGGGACAGGGGACTTCGGGCAGATACGCAGTATTTT.